This T cell receptor beta chain is drawn from a study of T cell clones after liver transplantation. The study's findings and limits: Post-transplant time points were not standardized, so conclusions are preliminary.

CDR1 and CDR2 (germline): SNHLY, FYNNEI. This CDR3 has 15 amino acids. Trimming cost V 3 bases and J 6 bases, with 14 bases left between them. Sequencing was performed with immunoSEQ multiplex PCR; in TCRdb, only in-frame clones are kept and a portion is missing. There are approximately 50,000 clones in the sample; 55% to 75% occur only once, and over 9.5% lies in the top ten. As to this clone: Its specificity is not known.

The chain carries TRBV2 and TRBJ2-2; D is perhaps TRBD2 (6 bases). This clonotype originated in a human patient who received a liver transplant. The T cells may partly be graft donor cells. This material consisted of CD4+ T cells from blood, taken more than 52 months after liver transplant. The CDR3 protein is CASSDGGRRAGELFF. In DNA form, the CDR3 reads TGTGCCAGCAGTGACGGGGGTAGGAGGGCCGGGGAGCTGTTTTTT. Complete variable domain (other parts from reference TRBV2 and TRBJ2-2): EPEVTQTPSHQVTQMGQEVILRCVPISNHLYFYWYRQILGQKVEFLVSFYNNEISEKSEIFDDQFSVERPDGSNFTLKIRSTKLEDSAMYFCASSDGGRRAGELFFGEGSRLTVL.